The 6 T cell receptor beta chains listed next were all sequenced from one sample in a study of blood T cell repertoires in COVID-19. Clones were sequenced by immunoSEQ multiplex PCR, and TCRdb holds only the in-frame ones, with some missing. The profile shows a few hundred thousand clones, roughly 91% of them singletons. The sequenced sample consisted of PBMCs or T cells enriched from blood (not recorded which). These receptors all stem from a man between 18 and 29 years old who had recovered from COVID-19.

The rearrangement joins TRBV5-1 to TRBJ2-5, with 14 bases fitting TRBD2. CDR3 size: 16 residues. Germline V gene data show CDR1 as SGHRS and CDR2 as YFSETQ. V trimming: 4 bases; J trimming: 7 bases; junction bases outside the gene matches: 9. The CDR3 coding sequence is TGCGCCAGCAGCGTCGGGACTAGCGGGAGATTGGGGACCCAGTACTTC. This translates into CASSVGTSGRLGTQYF. Filled out from reference TRBV5-1 and TRBJ2-5, the complete variable domain reads KAGVTQTPRYLIKTRGQQVTLSCSPISGHRSVSWYQQTPGQGLQFLFEYFSETQRNKGNFPGRFSGRQFSNSRSEMNVSTLELGDSALYLCASSVGTSGRLGTQYFGPGTRLLVL.

This rearrangement joins TRBV25-1 to TRBJ1-4, with TRBD1 matching over 7 bases. The CDR3 consists of 15 residues. V lost 1 base to trimming and J lost 8 bases; unmatched junction nucleotides: 7. CDR1 and CDR2 from the germline V gene are MGHDK and SYGVNS. The CDR3 coding sequence is TGTGCCAGCAGTGAATTCGGTGGACAGGTAGAAAAACTGTTTTTT. This codes for CASSEFGGQVEKLFF.

The chain is built from TRBV30 and TRBJ1-3; D gene uncertain. The V gene lost 0 bases and the J gene lost 7 bases, with 7 bases spanning the gap. CDR1 and CDR2 (germline): GTSNPN, SVGIG (reference sequence). The CDR3 loop spans 12 amino acids. The CDR3 bases are TGTGCCTGGAGTGTAGACTACAACACCATATATTTT. It codes for CAWSVDYNTIYF.

This clone has a single count. J is TRBJ1-2 and V is TRBV6-5, with 9 bases matching TRBD1. J lost 8 bases, V lost 5 bases, and 12 bases had no gene match. There are 15 residues in the CDR3. CDR1 and CDR2 (germline): MNHEY, SVGAGI. The CDR3 protein is CASSPWDREFRGYTF. The DNA of the CDR3 is TGTGCCAGCAGTCCGTGGGACAGGGAATTTAGGGGCTACACCTTC.

The chain recombines TRBV5-1 with TRBJ2-3, with TRBD2 as a possible D gene (6 bases). Germline V gene sequence: CDR1 SGHRS, CDR2 YFSETQ. This CDR3 region has 14 residues. Trimming left V 2 bases short and J 2 bases short, with 9 bases between. In nucleotides, the CDR3 is TGCGCCAGCAGCTTTTGGGGGGACACAGATACGCAGTATTTT. Translated: CASSFWGDTDTQYF.

This rearrangement joins TRBV5-4 to TRBJ1-5; 9 nucleotides line up with TRBD1. Germline trimming cut 4 bases from V and 6 bases from J; bases unmatched to any gene: 5. The CDR3 consists of 14 residues. Germline-derived CDR1 and CDR2 are SGHNT and YYREEE (reference sequence). Here the CDR3 reads CASSPGQGGQPQHF. CDR3 DNA sequence: TGTGCCAGCAGCCCGGGACAGGGAGGTCAGCCCCAGCATTTT.